This TCR beta chain was profiled in a study of response to subunit inactivated influenza vaccine. Germline V lookup: CDR1 SGHTA, CDR2 FQGNSA. V was clipped by 2 bases and J by 1 base, with 12 bases between them. CDR3 length equals 16 residues. Findings of the study overall: After each seasonal influenza vaccination, few new T cells are recruited, the authors suggested.

TCRdb analysed the RT-PCR reads with MiXCR anew, one entry per CDR3 protein. The sample has about 300,000 distinct CDR3 sequences, around 20% seen once; the top ten hold 9% to 12%. On this clonotype: Antigen specificity is unknown.

Sequencing was performed on PBMCs from blood, taken about 20 months after vaccination. J is TRBJ1-5 and V is TRBV7-2, with TRBD1 as a possible D gene (5 bases). The receptor was derived from a man between 50 and 70 years old who received an inactivated influenza vaccine. The CDR3 sequence: CASSLNIGGSNQPQHF. Written as DNA, the CDR3 is TGTGCCAGCAGCTTAAATATCGGGGGGAGCAATCAGCCCCAGCATTTT.